The 4 T cell receptor beta chains below were found in one sample sequenced in a study of blood T cell repertoires in COVID-19. Some clones are missing from TCRdb's copy, which holds only in-frame ones; the method was immunoSEQ multiplex PCR. The repertoire holds roughly 220,000 clones, with more than 80% as singletons. The sample consisted of peripheral blood. Source of these receptors: a woman older than 75 with COVID-19, enrolled during active disease.

The chain joins TRBV12-2 to TRBJ1-2; the table's D call of TRBD1 was not tested on the DNA. TRBV12-2 counts as a pseudogene. The CDR3 has 17 amino acids. This CDR3 is CASRLAHPTGLCFGYTF. CDR3 coding DNA: TGTGCAAGTCGCTTAGCGCACCCGACAGGGCTGTGCTTTGGCTACACCTTC.

V usage is TRBV10-3 and J usage is TRBJ1-1, with D unresolved. The CDR3 has 11 residues. Germline CDR1 ENHRY, CDR2 SYGVKD. V gave up 7 bases and J gave up 2 bases, with 5 bases separating them. DNA of the CDR3: TGTGCCATCATGAGAAACACTGAAGCTTTCTTT. Translating it yields CAIMRNTEAFF.

The chain is built from TRBV7-9 and TRBJ2-2; 9 nucleotides match TRBD1. This CDR3 has 16 residues. Losses at the gene ends were 0 bases for V and 4 bases for J; bases not matched to a gene: 3. CDR1 and CDR2 (germline): SEHNR, FQNEAQ (reference sequence). Here the CDR3 DNA reads TGTGCCAGCAGCTTAGCCGGGACAGGGACCACCGGGGAGCTGTTTTTT. Its protein is CASSLAGTGTTGELFF.

The chain employs TRBV12-3 or TRBV12-4 and TRBJ1-5; D remains ambiguous. Between the trimmed V and J ends, which lost 3 bases and 1 base, there was a span of 4 bases. CDR3 length: 13 residues. Written as DNA, the CDR3 is TGTGCCAGCAGTTTGCAGAGCAATCAGCCCCAGCATTTT. It specifies CASSLQSNQPQHF.